The 5 T cell receptor beta chains listed next were all sequenced from one sample in a study of blood T cell repertoires in COVID-19. Sequencing was performed with immunoSEQ multiplex PCR; in TCRdb, only in-frame clones are kept and a portion is missing. This sample yields approximately 89,000 clones, of which 65% to 80% are seen a single time; around 50% belongs to the top ten. Specimen: peripheral blood. The receptors originated from a human donor in a cohort sampled during active COVID-19.

The chain combines TRBV7-6 with TRBJ2-7, with 8 bases lining up with TRBD2. Germline values: CDR1 SGHVS, CDR2 FNYEAQ. The CDR3 covers 13 residues. The ends lost 8 bases at V and 6 bases at J; junction bases unmatched: 9. CDR3 residues: CASSTGTRGEQYF. In DNA, the CDR3 is TGTGCCAGCTCAACCGGGACTAGAGGCGAGCAGTACTTC.

The chain combines TRBV6-5 with TRBJ2-4; a possible D gene is TRBD1 (6 bases). CDR3 size: 15 residues. Per the germline V gene, CDR1 is MNHEY and CDR2 is SVGAGI. V was cut by 8 bases and J by 1 base, with 15 bases left in between. This chain's CDR3 is CASLTADRAKNIQYF. DNA for the CDR3: TGTGCCAGCCTTACCGCTGACAGGGCCAAAAACATTCAGTACTTC.

The chain uses TRBV21-1 and TRBJ2-6; TRBD2, the table's D call, was not compared with the DNA. TRBV21-1 is described as a pseudogene. The CDR3 spans 17 residues. The CDR3 bases are TGTGCCAGCAGCAAAACTAGCGGGAGTTCTGGGGCCAACGTCCTGACTTTC. This translates into CASSKTSGSSGANVLTF.

This chain joins TRBV27 and TRBJ1-2; 7 positions match TRBD1. CDR1 is MNHEY, CDR2 SMNVEV, per germline (reference sequence). V lost 5 bases and J lost 8; bases outside the gene matches: 8. The CDR3 is 13 amino acids. CDR3 nucleotide sequence: TGTGCCAGCAGTAGTCGGCAGGGGGTGGGCTACACCTTC. It specifies CASSSRQGVGYTF.

The CDR3 spells CASSSGQGALLEQFF. The CDR3 coding sequence is TGTGCCAGCAGTTCTGGACAGGGGGCGTTACTCGAGCAGTTCTTC. The chain is built from TRBV28 and TRBJ2-1, with 11 bases identical to TRBD1. The CDR3 extends over 15 amino acids. V shed 4 bases and J 10 bases; nucleotides not matched to a gene: 9. CDR1 is MDHEN and CDR2 is SYDVKM in the germline V gene.